One sample yielded the 9 T cell receptor beta chains listed below, sequenced in a study of blood T cells in healthy people across ages. Combining a sample-barcoded 5' primer with a J-beta primer mix, a second PCR ran for roughly 6 to 11 cycles. TCRdb passed the 5' RACE reads through MiXCR, listing each CDR3 protein once. The profile shows approximately 800,000 distinct CDR3 sequences, about 37% of them singletons. Specimen: blood. All receptors come from a man aged 18 to 30 in good health.

This clonotype was counted between two and nine times. The chain uses TRBV2 and TRBJ1-1, with D possibly matching TRBD1 (5 bases). Between the trimmed V and J ends, which lost 8 bases and 1 base, there was a span of 11 bases. CDR1 and CDR2 (germline): SNHLY, FYNNEI. The CDR3 spans 13 residues. The CDR3 sequence: CASPKGPNTEAFF. CDR3 coding DNA: TGTGCCAGCCCCAAGGGGCCGAACACTGAAGCTTTCTTT.

V usage is TRBV7-9 and J usage is TRBJ2-3; TRBD2 matches at 7 bases. The CDR3 consists of 13 residues. The junction had 7 bases not matched to a gene; V was cut back by 11 bases and J by 2 bases. Germline CDR1 reads SEHNR; CDR2 reads FQNEAQ (reference sequence). The CDR3 bases are TGTGCCTACCGGCGGGAGATCACAGATACGCAGTATTTT. This gives the protein CAYRREITDTQYF.

This clonotype has just a few counts. The V gene is TRBV4-1, the J gene TRBJ2-7; a weak D match, TRBD2 (6 bases). This CDR3 is built from 18 residues. Germline CDR1 is MGHRA and CDR2 is YSYEKL. V was pared by 1 base and J by 3 bases, with 22 bases between. The CDR3 loop reads CASSQGGGSEFDYYEQYF. The CDR3 DNA reads as TGCGCCAGCAGCCAAGGAGGAGGGTCGGAATTTGACTACTACGAGCAGTACTTC.

V is TRBV27 and J is TRBJ2-5; D is perhaps TRBD1 or TRBD2 (5 bases each). The germline gives CDR1 MNHEY, CDR2 SMNVEV (reference sequence). V dropped 6 bases and J dropped 11 bases, with 25 bases sitting between them. The CDR3 loop spans 15 amino acids. The CDR3 DNA reads TGTGCCAGCAGCCAAAATGCACGGGGACCCGGTGAGCAGTACTTC. It specifies CASSQNARGPGEQYF.

Worth noting for this clonotype: This could be a read error, since a much larger clone is one nucleotide away. J is TRBJ2-3 and V is TRBV9; 9 bases agree with TRBD1. CDR3 length equals 15 residues. Germline CDR1 is SGDLS and CDR2 is YYNGEE. The CDR3 reads CAGSDRGTNTDTQYF. In nucleotides, the CDR3 is TGTGCCGGCAGCGACAGGGGGACCAACACAGATACGCAGTATTTT.

The chain employs TRBV7-8 and TRBJ2-1, with TRBD1 matching 11 bases. Per germline, CDR1 SGHVS and CDR2 FQNEAQ. The CDR3 is made up of 16 amino acids. V was pared by 4 bases and J by 6 bases, with 8 bases of the junction left unmatched. CDR3 in amino acids: CASSSVRGQGVNEQFF. In nucleotides, the CDR3 is TGTGCCAGCAGCTCCGTACGGGGACAGGGGGTCAATGAGCAGTTCTTC.

This clonotype was counted a few times. V usage is TRBV4-1 and J usage is TRBJ1-2; 8 bases are shared with TRBD1. The CDR3 is 17 amino acids. CDR1 and CDR2 from the germline V gene are MGHRA and YSYEKL. The V and J ends lost 0 bases and 0 bases, in that order; junction bases with no gene match: 6. CDR3 sequence: CASSQEDGTGPNYGYTF. The DNA of the CDR3 is TGCGCCAGCAGCCAAGAAGATGGGACAGGACCTAACTATGGCTACACCTTC.

As to this clonotype: A much more abundant neighbour one base away suggests this may be a read error. The chain uses TRBV5-1 and TRBJ2-7, with D perhaps assigned TRBD1 or TRBD2 (6 bases each). Germline V gives CDR1 SGHRS, CDR2 YFSETQ. The CDR3 covers 16 residues. V was pared by 1 base and J by 12 bases, with 26 bases between. The CDR3 bases are TGCGCCAGCAGCTTGCCCCTATCCGGGGGCAATGACATTCGGTACTTC. Protein: CASSLPLSGGNDIRYF. The full variable domain, completed using reference TRBV5-1 and TRBJ2-7, is KAGVTQTPRYLIKTRGQQVTLSCSPISGHRSVSWYQQTPGQGLQFLFEYFSETQRNKGNFPGRFSGRQFSNSRSEMNVSTLELGDSALYLCASSLPLSGGNDIRYFGPGTRLTVT.

This chain joins TRBV15 and TRBJ2-3, with D perhaps assigned TRBD1 or TRBD2 (5 bases each). CDR1 and CDR2 (germline): LNHNV, YYDKDF (reference sequence). V dropped 0 bases and J dropped 2 bases, with 12 bases sitting between them. This CDR3 comprises 16 residues. The CDR3 loop reads CATSREVGGYTDTQYF. The CDR3 coding sequence is TGTGCCACCAGCAGAGAGGTTGGGGGTTACACAGATACGCAGTATTTT.